The source of this TCR beta chain is a study of beta chain features in type 1 diabetes. This CDR3 has 13 residues. The V end was cut by 5 bases, the J end by 3 bases, with 10 bases between. Germline V gene lookup returns CDR1 MNHNY and CDR2 SVGAGI (reference sequence). cDNA synthesis used the whole RNA isolate, giving expressed TCRB sequences. Some 3.6 million reads were obtained on average from naive, central memory and regulatory T cell samples. Measured with immunoSEQ multiplex PCR; TCRdb has only the in-frame clones, and not every one. The sample shows hundreds of thousands of clones, approximately 31% of them seen only once.

Sequencing was carried out using naive CD4+ T cells from blood. The V and J genes are TRBV6-6 and TRBJ1-2, with a possible D match to TRBD1 (6 bases). This receptor was obtained from a man between 18 and 29 years old in good health. CDR3 nucleotides: TGTGCCAGCAGTCAGTCAGGGGACTATGGCTACACCTTC. It codes for CASSQSGDYGYTF.